This T cell receptor beta chain was captured by sequencing in a study of blood T cell repertoires in COVID-19. Whole-study context: Collection of acute and convalescent COVID-19 samples took place in the United States, Italy and Spain. T cells, B-cell-depleted T cells, or PBMCs provided the cDNA or gDNA that served as material.

Original processing notes: The assay estimated nucleated cells by amplifying reference gene primers. The method was immunoSEQ multiplex PCR; TCRdb's version includes in-frame clones alone and lacks a portion of them. V and J calls and clone size are copied from that table; D and trimming were computed from the DNA. The sample lists approximately 99,000 clones; 55% to 75% were seen once. With 1 base removed from V and 2 bases from J, the gap between germline ends came to 8 bases. Germline V gene lookup returns CDR1 MGHRA and CDR2 YSYEKL. There are 14 residues in the CDR3. This clone was picked up a small number of times.

The chain has TRBV4-1 and TRBJ1-2; tentatively, D is TRBD1 (6 bases). This sequence was found in a woman in her thirties or forties with acute or convalescent COVID-19. The material sequenced was peripheral blood. CDR3 nucleotides: TGCGCCAGCAGCCAAGTGGACAGAAACTATGGCTACACCTTC. This codes for CASSQVDRNYGYTF.